This is a list of T cell receptor beta chains from one sample in a study of T cell changes during pregnancy in multiple sclerosis. This table comes from immunoSEQ multiplex PCR, and its TCRdb copy is limited to in-frame clones, with some not included. This table holds 54,000 or so clones, around 95% found once. The sequencing here drew on CD4+ T cells from peripheral blood mononuclear cells, taken before pregnancy. The receptors here all came from a female donor with multiple sclerosis, enrolled in a pregnancy study. CDR3s include the opening cysteine and the closing phenylalanine or tryptophan. D genes are given only for firm matches. Clone size is shown for a subset of rows, as once, few, many or a class of expanded clone.

>TRBJ2-7|.|TRBV5-8|TRBD2
TGTGCCAGCAGCTTGCTAACTAGCGGGAGATACGAGCAGTACTTC
CASSLLTSGRYEQYF
>TRBJ2-3|.|TRBV9|.
TGTGCCAGCAGCGTAATTGCGGCTAGCACAGATACGCAGTATTTT
CASSVIAASTDTQYF
>TRBJ2-5|.|TRBV5-1|TRBD1
TGCGCCAGCAGCTTGGGGTCCGGGACAGAAGAGACCCAGTACTTC
CASSLGSGTEETQYF
>TRBJ2-1|.|TRBV2|TRBD2
TGTGCCAGCAGTGGATTAGCGGGACCCTACAATGAGCAGTTCTTC
CASSGLAGPYNEQFF
>TRBJ2-1|.|TRBV9|.
TGTGCCAGCAGCGGAAGCTCAAGCGGCTCCTACAATGAGCAGTTCTTC
CASSGSSSGSYNEQFF
>TRBJ1-2|.|TRBV6-6|TRBD1
TGTGCCAGCAGTTCTCGGACAGGGGGCCTCTATGGCTACACCTTC
CASSSRTGGLYGYTF
>TRBJ1-2|.|TRBV27|TRBD1
TGTGCCAGCAGTTTCCGGGACAGGGATGGCTACACCTTC
CASSFRDRDGYTF
>TRBJ1-6|.|TRBV6-6|.
TGTGCCAGCAGTTACTCGACTGGGGGGAATTCACCCCTCCACTTT
CASSYSTGGNSPLHF
>TRBJ1-3|.|TRBV23-1|.
TGCGCCAGCAGTCAATCCGGGGACAAAGGGAGCTCTGGAAACACCATATATTTT
CASSQSGDKGSSGNTIYF
>TRBJ2-2|.|TRBV18|.
TGTGCCAGCTCACCACTTGACAGTAACACCGGGGAGCTGTTTTTT
CASSPLDSNTGELFF
>TRBJ2-3|.|TRBV7-8|.
TGTGCCAGCAGCTTCCTAGTGGCAGATACGCAGTATTTT
CASSFLVADTQYF
>TRBJ2-1|once|TRBV7-2|TRBD2
TGTGCCAGCAGCTTAGGGCTAGCGGGGGTGAACAATGAGCAGTTCTTC
CASSLGLAGVNNEQFF
>TRBJ2-5|.|TRBV18|TRBD1
TGTGCCAGCTCCTACAGGGGCCGCGAGGAGACCCAGTACTTC
CASSYRGREETQYF
>TRBJ2-1|.|TRBV21-1|.
TGTGCCAGCAGCAAAGCGCTGCCTAGCGGGCTTAACAATGAGCAGTTCTTC
CASSKALPSGLNNEQFF
>TRBJ1-4|.|TRBV7-9|.
TGTGCCAGCAGCTTAGGGAGGACCCCTGATGAAAAACTGTTTTTT
CASSLGRTPDEKLFF
>TRBJ1-5|.|TRBV28|.
TGTGCCAGCGGATACAGGGTCTTGGAGCCCCAGCATTTT
CASGYRVLEPQHF
>TRBJ1-2|.|TRBV9|TRBD1
TGTGCCAGCAGCGTAGATTGGTCGGGACAGGGATCGCGTGGCTACACCTTC
CASSVDWSGQGSRGYTF
>TRBJ2-1|.|TRBV4-1|TRBD2
TGCGCCAGCAGGGCCACCAGCGGGGACTACAATGAGCAGTTCTTC
CASRATSGDYNEQFF
>TRBJ2-1|.|TRBV25-1|.
TGTGCCAGCAGTGGGTCGAGCGGGAATGAGCAGTTCTTC
CASSGSSGNEQFF
>TRBJ2-6|.|TRBV18|.
TGTGCCAGCTCAGTAGACTCTGGGGCCAACGTCCTGACTTTC
CASSVDSGANVLTF
>TRBJ1-1|.|TRBV11-2|.
TGTGCCAGCAGCCCAATTCCTCGGACAGCTCCGAACACTGAAGCTTTCTTT
CASSPIPRTAPNTEAFF
>TRBJ2-2|.|TRBV7-3|.
TGTGCCAGCAGCTTAACGCCAGCGAGCACCGGGGAGCTGTTTTTT
CASSLTPASTGELFF
>TRBJ1-1|.|TRBV7-3|.
TGTGCCAGCAGCACGGACAGCCGAACTGAAGCTTTCTTT
CASSTDSRTEAFF
>TRBJ2-1|.|TRBV7-6|TRBD2
TGTGCCAGCAGCTTAAGACTAGCGGACTCCTACAATGAGCAGTTCTTC
CASSLRLADSYNEQFF
>TRBJ2-2|.|TRBV5-1|.
TGCGCCAGCAGCCGAGAATACACCGGGGAGCTGTTTTTT
CASSREYTGELFF
>TRBJ2-7|.|TRBV6-5|.
TGTGCCAGCAGTCAGGGGCACGAGCAGTACTTC
CASSQGHEQYF
>TRBJ2-5|.|TRBV7-9|TRBD1
TGTGCCAGCAGCCTGGGGCGTGGGACAGCTCAAGAGACCCAGTACTTC
CASSLGRGTAQETQYF
>TRBJ2-7|.|TRBV10-3|.
TGTGCCATCAGTGGCCGCGGCGGGTACTTC
CAISGRGGYF
>TRBJ2-2|.|TRBV7-3|TRBD1
TGTGCCAGCAGCCCTGACAGGGTTGCTAACACCGGGGAGCTGTTTTTT
CASSPDRVANTGELFF
>TRBJ1-2|once|TRBV4-2|.
TGTGCCAGCAGCCACCCACCCGGCGGGGGCGCCAACTATGGCTACACCTTC
CASSHPPGGGANYGYTF
>TRBJ2-7|few|TRBV5-5|.
TGTGCCAGCAGCTTGGGGAGGGTCTCCTACGAGCAGTACTTC
CASSLGRVSYEQYF
>TRBJ1-2|.|TRBV23-1|.
TGCGCCAGCAGTCAACTTGACAGGCACTATGGCTACACCTTC
CASSQLDRHYGYTF
>TRBJ2-5|.|TRBV18|TRBD1
TGTGCCAGCTCGCCATTACAGGGGGCGCGGGAGACCCAGTACTTC
CASSPLQGARETQYF
>TRBJ1-1|once|TRBV7-9|.
TGTGCCAGCAGCTTAGCGCAATCCGCGGGCACTGAAGCTTTCTTT
CASSLAQSAGTEAFF
>TRBJ2-2|.|TRBV6-5|.
TGTGCCAGCAGACAGCTACAGAACACCGGGGAGCTGTTTTTT
CASRQLQNTGELFF
>TRBJ2-2|.|TRBV19|TRBD2
TGTGCCAGTAGTGAAGTAGCGGGAGCTACCGGGGAGCTGTTTTTT
CASSEVAGATGELFF
>TRBJ2-5|.|TRBV11-3|TRBD1
TGTGCCAGCAGCTTGGGAAGGGGGGACAGGGGAAAAGAGACCCAGTACTTC
CASSLGRGDRGKETQYF
>TRBJ2-1|.|TRBV11-3|TRBD2
TGTGCCAGCAGCTTAGGACTAGGGAGGGACCATGAGCAGTTCTTC
CASSLGLGRDHEQFF
>TRBJ1-1|.|TRBV11-2|.
TGTGCCAGCAGCTTAGAGGGGGCATCGGGGACTGAAGCTTTCTTT
CASSLEGASGTEAFF
>TRBJ2-1|.|TRBV6-1|.
TGTGCCAGCAGCATCAGGGGAGGGGATGAGCAGTTCTTC
CASSIRGGDEQFF
>TRBJ1-4|.|TRBV5-4|TRBD1
TGTGCCAGCAGCCCGAAGACAGGGACTAATGAAAAACTGTTTTTT
CASSPKTGTNEKLFF
>TRBJ1-2|once|TRBV7-6|.
TGTGCCAGCAGCCCTACTGAGAAATATGGCTACACCTTC
CASSPTEKYGYTF
>TRBJ1-2|.|TRBV7-9|.
TGTGCCAGCAGCCCCTCAGGCGCGTACAACTATGGCTACACCTTC
CASSPSGAYNYGYTF
>TRBJ2-3|few|TRBV7-9|.
TGTGCCAGCAGCTTATTAACCCGGTACAGCCTGTCAGATACGCAGTATTTT
CASSLLTRYSLSDTQYF
>TRBJ2-1|.|TRBV5-4|.
TGTGCCAGCAGCTTGGAATCGGGGAGGAATGCCCAGCAGTTCTTC
CASSLESGRNAQQFF
>TRBJ1-2|.|TRBV6-1|TRBD1
TGTGCCAGCAGTGAACCGGGACAGGGAGGGTACGGCTACACCTTC
CASSEPGQGGYGYTF
>TRBJ2-3|.|TRBV9|.
TGTGCCAGCAGCGACTTAGGGAGAGCGACAGATACGCAGTATTTT
CASSDLGRATDTQYF